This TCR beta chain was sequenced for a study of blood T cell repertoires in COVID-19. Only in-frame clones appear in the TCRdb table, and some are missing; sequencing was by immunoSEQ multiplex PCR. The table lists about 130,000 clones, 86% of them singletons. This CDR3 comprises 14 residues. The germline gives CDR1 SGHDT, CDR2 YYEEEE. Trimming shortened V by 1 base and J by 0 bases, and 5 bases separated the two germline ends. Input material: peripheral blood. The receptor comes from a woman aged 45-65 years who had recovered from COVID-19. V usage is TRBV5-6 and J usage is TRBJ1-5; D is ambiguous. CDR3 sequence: CASSLFYSNQPQHF. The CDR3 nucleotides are TGTGCCAGCAGCTTGTTTTATAGCAATCAGCCCCAGCATTTT.